Below, one TCR beta chain is given with its context. This specimen belongs to a study of blood T cell repertoires in COVID-19. Libraries were prepared by immunoSEQ multiplex PCR; TCRdb keeps only in-frame clonotypes and omits some of them. The sample has 300,000 to 400,000 clones; more than 75% are singletons. Trimming left V 5 bases short and J 3 bases short, with 17 bases between. The CDR3 runs 15 residues. CDR1 and CDR2 (germline): SGHTA, FQGNSA. The V call is TRBV7-2, the J call TRBJ2-7; no reliable D call. The clonotype originates from a woman aged 55-69 years with COVID-19, enrolled during active disease. Sample: peripheral blood. The chain's CDR3 is CASSPRRGQIYEQYF. The CDR3 nucleotides read TGTGCCAGCAGCCCCCGCCGTGGGCAAATCTACGAGCAGTACTTC.